One TCR beta chain is described in this entry. Looked up from germline, CDR1 is KGHSH and CDR2 is LQKENI. V lost 3 bases, J lost 5 bases, and 8 bases stayed unmatched. The CDR3 length is 16 residues. These data are taken from a study of blood T cell repertoires in COVID-19. Per the original methods: The authors estimated nucleated cell counts from reference gene primer amplification. Sequenced by immunoSEQ multiplex PCR; TCRdb stores in-frame clones only, minus some. V and J calls and clone size are as listed in that table; D and trimming were resolved from the DNA. The profile shows about 500,000 clones, about 89% of them singletons.

Sequenced input: peripheral blood. The TCR was taken from a woman aged 45-65 years with COVID-19, enrolled during active disease. The chain carries TRBV18 and TRBJ2-1; 9 bases fit TRBD1. This CDR3 reads CASSPSIGTGNNEQFF. In nucleotides, the CDR3 is TGTGCCAGCTCACCCAGTATCGGGACAGGGAACAATGAGCAGTTCTTC.